One and the same sample provided the 24 T cell receptor beta chains below, sequenced in a study of T cells in localized non-small cell lung cancer. Method: immunoSEQ multiplex PCR; TCRdb's copy keeps in-frame clones and lacks some. The sample yields around 30,000 clones, 94% seen once. The sample here was peripheral blood, taken before any cancer treatment. Receptors were obtained from a woman aged 35 to 70 with stage I lung adenocarcinoma.

Details on this clone: This same CDR3 is encoded by further DNA sequences in the sample. The chain carries TRBV28 and TRBJ2-7, with 9 bases lining up with TRBD1. This CDR3 is built from 14 residues. Trimming at V came to 1 base and at J to 7 bases, leaving 5 bases not matched to a gene. Germline V gene lookup returns CDR1 MDHEN and CDR2 SYDVKM. CDR3 nucleotide sequence: TGTGCCAGCAGTTTATCACAGGGGGCTCGGGAGCAGTACTTC. Translation gives CASSLSQGAREQYF. The variable domain in full, with the rest retrieved from reference TRBV28 and TRBJ2-7, is DVKVTQSSRYLVKRTGEKVFLECVQDMDHENMFWYRQDPGLGLRLIYFSYDVKMKEKGDIPEGYSVSREKKERFSLILESASTNQTSMYLCASSLSQGAREQYFGPGTRLTVT.

This chain uses TRBV5-6 with TRBJ1-5; tentatively, D is TRBD1 (5 bases). V was pared by 3 bases and J by 5 bases, with 15 bases between. The CDR3 is made up of 15 amino acids. Germline-derived CDR1 and CDR2 are SGHDT and YYEEEE. The CDR3 spells CASSYMGRSDQPQHF. CDR3 bases: TGTGCCAGCAGCTACATGGGACGGTCAGATCAGCCCCAGCATTTT.

This chain joins TRBV4-3 and TRBJ2-3; unclear D gene. The germline CDR1 and CDR2 sequences are LGHNA and YSLEER. Between the trimmed V and J ends, which lost 4 bases and 5 bases, there was a span of 16 bases. The CDR3 loop spans 15 amino acids. The CDR3, as DNA: TGCGCCAGCAGCCGCTCGCCGGTCCTCCAAGATACGCAGTATTTT. Its protein is CASSRSPVLQDTQYF.

The chain joins TRBV19 to TRBJ1-5; TRBD1 matches 10 bases. CDR1 and CDR2 (germline): LNHDA, SQIVND (reference sequence). The V segment lost 2 bases and the J segment 6 bases; nucleotides outside the gene matches: 4. The CDR3 spans 15 residues. CDR3 in amino acids: CASSIRDRGVQPQHF. The CDR3 nucleotides are TGTGCCAGTAGTATAAGGGACAGGGGCGTTCAGCCCCAGCATTTT. Variable domain in full (rest from reference TRBV19 and TRBJ1-5): DGGITQSPKYLFRKEGQNVTLSCEQNLNHDAMYWYRQDPGQGLRLIYYSQIVNDFQKGDIAEGYSVSREKKESFPLTVTSAQKNPTAFYLCASSIRDRGVQPQHFGDGTRLSIL.

The V gene is TRBV4-1, the J gene TRBJ2-5; 7 nucleotides match TRBD1. V lost 0 bases and J lost 4; bases outside the gene matches: 11. Germline V CDR1 and CDR2: MGHRA, YSYEKL. This CDR3 spans 17 amino acids. CDR3 sequence reads: CASSQEAGGGLRETQYF. The CDR3 bases are TGCGCCAGCAGCCAAGAAGCAGGGGGTGGTTTGCGAGAGACCCAGTACTTC.

The V gene is TRBV7-8, the J gene TRBJ2-7; D not resolved. The CDR3 has 17 amino acids. V lost 1 base and J 2 bases, leaving 18 bases between the germline ends. Germline V gives CDR1 SGHVS, CDR2 FQNEAQ. CDR3 nucleotide sequence: TGTGCCAGCAGCTTAGTATTGGAAGGGCAGCCAACCTACGAGCAGTACTTC. Translated: CASSLVLEGQPTYEQYF.

V and J are TRBV28 and TRBJ1-3; TRBD1 is a possible D gene (6 bases). The CDR3 contains 16 residues. V dropped 4 bases and J dropped 4 bases, with 17 bases sitting between them. Germline V CDR1 and CDR2: MDHEN, SYDVKM. This CDR3 reads CASSYSQGRLGNTIYF. The CDR3 DNA sequence: TGTGCCAGCAGTTACTCACAGGGACGATTAGGAAACACCATATATTTT.

The chain couples TRBV7-8 to TRBJ2-7; maybe TRBD1 (6 bases). Trimming took off 4 bases at V and 2 bases at J, with 27 bases between the two ends. The germline V gene encodes CDR1 SGHVS and CDR2 FQNEAQ. The CDR3 is 19 amino acids. DNA for the CDR3: TGTGCCAGCAGCTCACTAGGGGGACAACCCTCGAGATCCACCTACGAGCAGTACTTC. Translating gives CASSSLGGQPSRSTYEQYF.

The chain links TRBV18 to TRBJ2-5; D is unresolved. The ends were cut back, 2 bases at V and 5 bases at J, with 12 bases in the middle. The CDR3 is 14 residues long. CDR1 is KGHSH and CDR2 is LQKENI in the germline V gene. The DNA of the CDR3 is TGTGCCAGCTCACCAGGATTATTTGAGGAGACCCAGTACTTC. Amino acid sequence: CASSPGLFEETQYF.

This chain uses TRBV19 with TRBJ2-1; 9 nucleotides align to TRBD2. CDR1 and CDR2 (germline): LNHDA, SQIVND (reference sequence). The CDR3 spans 13 residues. Trimming at V came to 10 bases and at J to 4 bases, leaving 5 bases not matched to a gene. CDR3 sequence reads: CATAGGLYNEQFF. The CDR3 nucleotides read TGTGCCACTGCGGGGGGGCTTTACAATGAGCAGTTCTTC.

The V call is TRBV6-1, the J call TRBJ2-1; maybe TRBD2 (7 bases). CDR1 and CDR2 from the germline V gene are MNHNS and SASEGT. V was clipped by 6 bases and J by 3 bases, with 21 bases between them. The CDR3 runs to 17 residues. CDR3 residues: CASREILGGGNYNEQFF. The CDR3, as DNA: TGTGCCAGCAGGGAAATATTGGGGGGGGGCAACTACAATGAGCAGTTCTTC.

This clone was seen a single time. V gene TRBV7-2 combines with J gene TRBJ1-1; the D is unclear. V gave up 0 bases and J gave up 8 bases, with 10 bases separating them. The CDR3 has 13 residues. Germline CDR1 SGHTA, CDR2 FQGNSA. The CDR3 sequence is CASSLANTLEAFF. The CDR3 DNA reads as TGTGCCAGCAGCTTAGCGAACACCCTGGAAGCTTTCTTT.

A single count supports this clone. This chain connects TRBV28 to TRBJ1-2, with 7 bases identical to TRBD1. V was clipped by 6 bases and J by 3 bases; unmatched bases: 4. The CDR3 covers 13 residues. Germline V gives CDR1 MDHEN, CDR2 SYDVKM. The CDR3 coding sequence is TGTGCCAGCAGACTCGGGACAGACTATGGCTACACCTTC. Protein product: CASRLGTDYGYTF.

This clone showed up just a few times. This sequence joins TRBV5-1 and TRBJ2-2; D is possibly TRBD1 (6 bases). Trimming stripped 5 bases from V and 1 base from J, with 18 bases between. The CDR3 is made up of 17 amino acids. Germline V lookup: CDR1 SGHRS, CDR2 YFSETQ. The CDR3 coding sequence is TGCGCCAGCAGTATAGTATCTCAGACAGGGAACACCGGGGAGCTGTTTTTT. Translating it yields CASSIVSQTGNTGELFF.

The chain uses TRBV7-2 and TRBJ2-1; 12 positions match TRBD1. In germline, CDR1 is SGHTA, CDR2 FQGNSA. The CDR3 runs to 16 residues. The V and J ends lost 4 bases and 6 bases, in that order; junction bases with no gene match: 7. This chain's CDR3 is CASSYTRDRGLNEQFF. The CDR3 nucleotides read TGTGCCAGCAGCTACACCCGGGACAGGGGGCTCAATGAGCAGTTCTTC.

The chain carries TRBV7-9 and TRBJ2-3, with D perhaps TRBD1 or TRBD2 (5 bases each). V lost 5 bases, J lost 0 bases, and 12 bases lay in between. CDR1 SEHNR and CDR2 FQNEAQ come from the germline V gene (reference sequence). The CDR3 totals 15 residues. The CDR3 reads CASSPRGTSTDTQYF. The CDR3 region has the DNA TGTGCCAGCAGCCCCCGGGGCACTAGCACAGATACGCAGTATTTT.

The gene calls are TRBV15 and TRBJ2-2, with no clear D. The CDR3 consists of 14 residues. Trimming took 0 bases from V and 2 from J, leaving 4 bases between them. CDR1 is LNHNV, CDR2 YYDKDF, per germline (reference sequence). The CDR3 here is CATSREKNTGELFF. As DNA, the CDR3 is TGTGCCACCAGCAGAGAGAAAAACACCGGGGAGCTGTTTTTT.

This clone was counted a few times. The chain employs TRBV18 and TRBJ2-5; unclear D gene. The CDR3 contains 11 residues. The germline V gene encodes CDR1 KGHSH and CDR2 LQKENI. V lost 3 bases, J lost 3 bases, and 2 bases lay in between. In DNA form, the CDR3 reads TGTGCCAGCTCACCCAAAGAGACCCAGTACTTC. Its protein product is CASSPKETQYF.

The rearrangement links TRBV6-5 to TRBJ2-5; 7 positions match TRBD1. The length of the CDR3 is 15 residues. V lost 6 bases to trimming and J lost 5 bases; unmatched junction nucleotides: 12. Per the germline V gene, CDR1 is MNHEY and CDR2 is SVGAGI. The CDR3 region is CASRSNYRGEETQYF. The DNA for the CDR3 is TGTGCCAGCAGAAGCAACTACAGGGGCGAGGAGACCCAGTACTTC.

This clone has only one observation. V and J are TRBV7-2 and TRBJ2-7; 8 nucleotides line up with TRBD1. Germline values: CDR1 SGHTA, CDR2 FQGNSA. J was trimmed by 4 bases and V by 1 base; bases with no gene match: 9. This CDR3 has 16 residues. CDR3: CASSLDSRGRLYEQYF. CDR3 bases: TGTGCCAGCAGCTTAGATTCCAGGGGGCGCTTATACGAGCAGTACTTC.

The V and J genes are TRBV29-1 and TRBJ1-5; D is unresolved. CDR1 SQVTM and CDR2 ANQGSEA come from the germline V gene. Deletions cut 6 bases from V and 3 bases from J, with 9 bases between. This CDR3 contains 12 residues. CDR3 protein: CSVLGNNQPQHF. CDR3 DNA: TGCAGCGTCCTCGGGAACAATCAGCCCCAGCATTTT.

This sequence joins TRBV29-1 and TRBJ2-3; 12 bases map to TRBD2. From germline, CDR1 is SQVTM and CDR2 ANQGSEA. The CDR3 totals 17 residues. Trimming removed 6 bases from V and 3 bases from J; junction bases left unmatched: 13. The CDR3 region is CSVRRRTSGDRTDTQYF. For the CDR3, the DNA is TGCAGCGTGCGCAGGAGGACTAGCGGGGACCGTACAGATACGCAGTATTTT.

The chain joins TRBV19 to TRBJ1-1; 9 nucleotides match TRBD1. The germline gives CDR1 LNHDA, CDR2 SQIVND (reference sequence). The CDR3 has 12 amino acids. The V gene end was trimmed by 6 bases and the J gene end by 10 bases; junction bases not matched to a gene: 6. The CDR3 spells CASSLLGQGAFF. The CDR3 DNA follows: TGTGCCAGTAGCCTGTTGGGACAGGGAGCTTTCTTT. The full variable domain, with the rest looked up from reference TRBV19 and TRBJ1-1, is DGGITQSPKYLFRKEGQNVTLSCEQNLNHDAMYWYRQDPGQGLRLIYYSQIVNDFQKGDIAEGYSVSREKKESFPLTVTSAQKNPTAFYLCASSLLGQGAFFGQGTRLTVV.

The chain links TRBV7-2 to TRBJ2-6; 9 nucleotides match TRBD1. V lost 1 base to trimming and J lost 2 bases; unmatched junction nucleotides: 6. CDR1 SGHTA and CDR2 FQGNSA come from the germline V gene. This CDR3 spans 18 amino acids. The CDR3 coding sequence is TGTGCCAGCAGCTTAGAGGGACAGGGTCCTACTGGGGCCAACGTCCTGACTTTC. Translation gives CASSLEGQGPTGANVLTF.